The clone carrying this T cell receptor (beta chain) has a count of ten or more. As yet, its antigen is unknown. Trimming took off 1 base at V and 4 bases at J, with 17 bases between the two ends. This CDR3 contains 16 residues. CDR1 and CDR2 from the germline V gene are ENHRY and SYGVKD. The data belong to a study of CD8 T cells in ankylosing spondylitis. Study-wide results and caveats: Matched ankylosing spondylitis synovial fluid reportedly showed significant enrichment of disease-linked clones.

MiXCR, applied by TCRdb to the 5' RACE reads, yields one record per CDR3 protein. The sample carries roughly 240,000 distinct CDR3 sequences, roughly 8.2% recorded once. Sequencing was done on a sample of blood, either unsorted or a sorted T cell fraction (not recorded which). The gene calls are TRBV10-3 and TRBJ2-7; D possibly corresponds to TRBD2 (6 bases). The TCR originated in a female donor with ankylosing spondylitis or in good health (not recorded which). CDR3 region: CAISEYTGGRPYEQYF. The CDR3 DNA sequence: TGTGCCATCAGTGAGTACACCGGGGGACGCCCATACGAGCAGTACTTC.